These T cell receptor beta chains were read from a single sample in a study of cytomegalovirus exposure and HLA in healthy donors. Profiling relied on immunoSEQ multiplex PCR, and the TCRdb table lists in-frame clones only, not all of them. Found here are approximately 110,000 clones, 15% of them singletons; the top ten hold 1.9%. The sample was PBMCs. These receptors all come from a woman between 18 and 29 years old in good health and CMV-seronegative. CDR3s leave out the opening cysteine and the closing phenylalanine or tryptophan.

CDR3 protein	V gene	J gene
ASSLRGRMTYEQY	TRBV5-1	TRBJ2-7
ASSLLPGQFNSPLH	TRBV11-2	TRBJ1-6
ASSLSRERGQSEQF	TRBV28	TRBJ2-1
ASRGSGSTDTQY	TRBV7-8	TRBJ2-3
ASSLGWTGNTEAF	TRBV5-1	TRBJ1-1
SLYRGIEQF	TRBV20-1	TRBJ2-1
ASSRQGYTEAF	TRBV5-5	TRBJ1-1
ASSLEAGGNSDTQY	TRBV7-6	TRBJ2-3
ASSVSGTGVETQY	TRBV9	TRBJ2-5
SAQGYGYT	TRBV20-1	TRBJ1-2
ASSLGFGQGGGYT	TRBV5-6	TRBJ1-2
ASSLEQPNTEAF	TRBV7-8	TRBJ1-1
ASSLGNRVSNYGYT	TRBV5-4	TRBJ1-2
ASSSGHSTSGSYNEQF	TRBV28	TRBJ2-1
ASSHNEGRGVYEQY	TRBV7-8	-
ASSETGRGY	TRBV2	TRBJ2-7
ASSSWTSGQETQY	TRBV5-8	TRBJ2-5
ASSDGREGHGDTQY	TRBV28	TRBJ2-3
ASSPPDRNTEAF	TRBV18	TRBJ1-1
ASSVVGSPREEQF	TRBV9	TRBJ2-1
AITSDRTYGYT	TRBV10-3	TRBJ1-2
ASSLDDRPSYT	TRBV5-6	TRBJ1-2
ASSLDRDGNSPLH	TRBV28	TRBJ1-6
ASSFQGLNTEAF	TRBV7-3	TRBJ1-1
ASSLLPAYEQY	TRBV14	TRBJ2-7
ASSLLGVYNEQF	TRBV5-1	TRBJ2-1
ASSRRTSGSRRETQY	TRBV7-2	TRBJ2-5
ASSLWAGIAGANVLT	TRBV28	TRBJ2-6
ATSRGAGSYEQY	TRBV15	TRBJ2-7
ASSLFRGLDTQY	TRBV27	TRBJ2-3
ASSFLGGGALDEQY	TRBV5-1	TRBJ2-7
ASSVDGQSYYEQY	TRBV9	-
ASSTPDRAYEQY	TRBV21-1	TRBJ2-7
ATSAQDRANTGELF	TRBV15	TRBJ2-2
ASSRGLAVH	TRBV19	TRBJ2-4
ATLIRGTDTQY	TRBV6-1	TRBJ2-3
ASSFPGVAAYGYT	TRBV28	TRBJ1-2
ASSALGLTGVRYEQY	TRBV13	TRBJ2-7
ASSPRSGGNTGELF	TRBV7-3	TRBJ2-2
ASSLDGPGELF	TRBV7-6	TRBJ2-2
ASSLTSGTADTQY	TRBV7-9	TRBJ2-3